This TCR beta chain was obtained from a study of cytomegalovirus exposure and HLA in healthy donors (dated by TCRdb to about 2017). Study-level background: According to a later analysis, one platform produced both the roughly 120 validation repertoires and the roughly 650 repertoires of the first cohort. A separate validation cohort of approximately 120 different subjects was used in addition to the roughly 700-subject first cohort. The study aimed to test whether cataloging public T cell receptors could reveal signatures of past pathogen exposure. High-throughput TCR immunosequencing, statistical association of individual TCRs with disease status, and machine learning were combined to predict cytomegalovirus infection status. Paper-wide results and their limitations: A total of 150 to 200 TCR beta chains were listed by the study as associated with cytomegalovirus. Subsequent analysis determined that TCRs grouped into clusters in the first cohort also showed a tendency toward co-occurrence across the roughly 130 validation repertoires, and about 93% of cluster scores exceeded 0. In both the original and validation cohorts, the classifier was reported to diagnose cytomegalovirus status with high specificity and sensitivity. The authors suggested that the approach could potentially be generalized to other disease states and immunological phenotypes. Across donors, most TCR sequences were observed very rarely, whereas some public TCRs were present in many individuals. A later analysis lacked HLA typing for the validation cohort, so it scored co-occurrence in that cohort across all 110 or so repertoires. In vitro tests confirmed that a few of the cytomegalovirus-associated TCR beta chains recognize cytomegalovirus antigens.

V and J are truncated by 5 bases and 12 bases respectively, leaving an intervening sequence of 14 bases. The germline V gene encodes CDR1 SGHAT and CDR2 FQNNGV. Its CDR3 holds 13 amino acids, cysteine through phenylalanine. Just the 39-base CDR3 DNA is kept, in frame starting at base 1. Regarding this clone: The antigen this receptor binds is unknown. No base quality values were provided; no much bigger clone lies one nucleotide off.

The donors were included in the validation cohort of some 110 subjects, a group kept apart from the approximately 670-subject first cohort. Library preparation used the immunoSEQ multiplex PCR assay. In the source study's methods: To diagnose cytomegalovirus status from the catalog of TCR beta chain sequences, a statistical classification framework was built. Here the immuneACCESS table is served through TCRdb, limited to in-frame sequences with V and J called. Missing clones are a known gap in these copies; in checked studies unresolved V genes cover under half, and the rest lacks a known reason. D and trimming were read from the DNA, whereas the V and J calls and clone size are those reported in that table. For this sample the table gives 110,000 or so clones, of which approximately 90% were detected only once. The ten largest clonotypes hold 1.5% to 2% of the sample.

Sequencing was carried out using PBMCs. This sequence uses TRBV11-2 and TRBJ2-6; possibly the D gene is TRBD1, per 5 matching bases. The clonotype was recovered from a man aged 18 to 30 in good health and CMV-seronegative. The encoded CDR3 is CASSMTVDGVLTF. The DNA sequence is given as TGTGCCAGCAGCATGACAGTGGATGGCGTCCTGACTTTC. The full variable domain, with segments outside the CDR3 supplied by the reference TRBV11-2 and TRBJ2-6 proteins, appears as EAGVAQSPRYKIIEKRQSVAFWCNPISGHATLYWYQQILGQGPKLLIQFQNNGVVDDSQLPKDRFSAERLKGVDSTLKIQPAKLEDSAVYLCASSMTVDGVLTFGAGSRLTVL.